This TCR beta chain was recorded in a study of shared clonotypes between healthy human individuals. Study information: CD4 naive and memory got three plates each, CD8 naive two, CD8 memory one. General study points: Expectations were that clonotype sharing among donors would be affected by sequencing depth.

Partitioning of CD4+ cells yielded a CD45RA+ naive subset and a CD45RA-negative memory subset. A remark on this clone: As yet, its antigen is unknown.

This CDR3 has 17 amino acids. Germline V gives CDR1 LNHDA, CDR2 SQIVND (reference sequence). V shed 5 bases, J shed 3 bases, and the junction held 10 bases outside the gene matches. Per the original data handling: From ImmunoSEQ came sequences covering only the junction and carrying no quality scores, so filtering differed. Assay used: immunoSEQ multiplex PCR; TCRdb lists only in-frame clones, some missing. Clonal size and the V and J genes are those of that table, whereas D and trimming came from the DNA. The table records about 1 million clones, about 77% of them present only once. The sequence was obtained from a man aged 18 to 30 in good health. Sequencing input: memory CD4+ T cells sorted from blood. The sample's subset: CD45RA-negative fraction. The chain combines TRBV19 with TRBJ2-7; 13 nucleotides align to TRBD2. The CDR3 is CASSATTSGRANYEQYF. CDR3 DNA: TGTGCCAGTAGTGCGACCACTAGCGGGAGGGCCAACTACGAGCAGTACTTC. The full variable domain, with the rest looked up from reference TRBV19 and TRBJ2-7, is DGGITQSPKYLFRKEGQNVTLSCEQNLNHDAMYWYRQDPGQGLRLIYYSQIVNDFQKGDIAEGYSVSREKKESFPLTVTSAQKNPTAFYLCASSATTSGRANYEQYFGPGTRLTVT.